Listed below are T cell receptor beta chains from one sample, sequenced in a study of cytomegalovirus exposure and HLA in healthy donors. Measured with immunoSEQ multiplex PCR; TCRdb has only the in-frame clones, and not every one. Among tens of thousands of clones listed, 81% were seen once. Material for sequencing was PBMCs. The receptors were gathered from a girl aged 2 to 9 in good health and CMV-seropositive. CDR3s include the opening cysteine and the closing phenylalanine or tryptophan. D genes are given only for firm matches. Some rows mark clone size as missing; the rest say once, few, many or name a class of expanded clone.

CDR3aa: CSVAGKQETQYF
CDR3nt: TGCAGCGTCGCCGGGAAGCAAGAGACCCAGTACTTC
abundance: -
d_gene: -
j_gene: TRBJ2-5
v_gene: TRBV29-1

CDR3aa: CASSQDGQVSQPQHF
CDR3nt: TGTGCCAGCAGCCAAGATGGACAGGTATCTCAGCCCCAGCATTTT
abundance: -
d_gene: TRBD1
j_gene: TRBJ1-5
v_gene: TRBV4-2

CDR3aa: CASSLVLEQFF
CDR3nt: TGTGCCAGCAGCTTGGTTCTTGAGCAGTTCTTC
abundance: -
d_gene: -
j_gene: TRBJ2-1
v_gene: TRBV5-6

CDR3aa: CASSLTGTGGYTF
CDR3nt: TGCGCCAGCAGCTTAACAGGGACGGGGGGCTACACCTTC
abundance: -
d_gene: -
j_gene: TRBJ1-2
v_gene: TRBV5-1

CDR3aa: CASSFRARRSYEQYF
CDR3nt: TGTGCCAGCAGTTTCCGGGCCCGGAGGTCCTACGAGCAGTACTTC
abundance: -
d_gene: -
j_gene: TRBJ2-7
v_gene: TRBV27

CDR3aa: CASSRTGGESPLHF
CDR3nt: TGTGCCAGCAGCCGGACAGGGGGCGAATCACCCCTCCACTTT
abundance: -
d_gene: TRBD1
j_gene: TRBJ1-6
v_gene: TRBV6-5

CDR3aa: CASSPGLGGNEQFF
CDR3nt: TGTGCCAGCAGTCCGGGACTAGGGGGCAATGAGCAGTTCTTC
abundance: few
d_gene: TRBD2
j_gene: TRBJ2-1
v_gene: TRBV6-4

CDR3aa: CASSLGQGASYEQYF
CDR3nt: TGTGCCAGCTCCCTGGGACAGGGGGCGTCTTACGAGCAGTACTTC
abundance: few
d_gene: TRBD1
j_gene: TRBJ2-7
v_gene: TRBV28

CDR3aa: CASSQGLAGDLEQFF
CDR3nt: TGCGCCAGCAGCCAGGGACTAGCGGGAGATCTTGAGCAGTTCTTC
abundance: -
d_gene: TRBD2
j_gene: TRBJ2-1
v_gene: TRBV4-3

CDR3aa: CSGTQNTEAFF
CDR3nt: TGCAGCGGGACACAGAACACTGAAGCTTTCTTT
abundance: -
d_gene: -
j_gene: TRBJ1-1
v_gene: TRBV29-1

CDR3aa: CSVEDRRGNTEAFF
CDR3nt: TGCAGCGTTGAAGATCGGAGGGGGAACACTGAAGCTTTCTTT
abundance: few
d_gene: -
j_gene: TRBJ1-1
v_gene: TRBV29-1

CDR3aa: CASSLPGQGAQETQYF
CDR3nt: TGTGCCAGCAGCCTACCGGGACAGGGTGCTCAAGAGACCCAGTACTTC
abundance: few
d_gene: TRBD1
j_gene: TRBJ2-5
v_gene: TRBV7-9

CDR3aa: CASSLASGSWYEQYF
CDR3nt: TGTGCCAGCAGTTTAGCTAGCGGGAGTTGGTACGAGCAGTACTTC
abundance: -
d_gene: TRBD2
j_gene: TRBJ2-7
v_gene: TRBV27

CDR3aa: CASSYSGEGMPFF
CDR3nt: TGTGCCAGCAGTTACTCGGGGGAGGGCATGCCGTTCTTC
abundance: -
d_gene: TRBD2
j_gene: TRBJ2-1
v_gene: TRBV6-6

CDR3aa: CAWRFGADTQYF
CDR3nt: TGTGCCTGGAGGTTTGGAGCAGATACGCAGTATTTT
abundance: -
d_gene: -
j_gene: TRBJ2-3
v_gene: TRBV30

CDR3aa: CASSPYRGGGQPQHF
CDR3nt: TGTGCCAGCAGCCCCTACCGGGGGGGCGGACAGCCCCAGCATTTT
abundance: -
d_gene: -
j_gene: TRBJ1-5
v_gene: TRBV7-6

CDR3aa: CASSSSGGGYEQYF
CDR3nt: TGTGCCAGCAGTTCGTCGGGAGGAGGATACGAGCAGTACTTC
abundance: few
d_gene: TRBD2
j_gene: TRBJ2-7
v_gene: TRBV6-5

CDR3aa: CASSWENQPQHF
CDR3nt: TGTGCCAGCAGTTGGGAGAATCAGCCCCAGCATTTT
abundance: few
d_gene: -
j_gene: TRBJ1-5
v_gene: TRBV25-1

CDR3aa: CASSGSGWAFF
CDR3nt: TGCGCCAGCAGTGGATCGGGTTGGGCTTTCTTT
abundance: -
d_gene: -
j_gene: TRBJ1-1
v_gene: TRBV10-1

CDR3aa: CATTGGRDEQYF
CDR3nt: TGTGCCACCACGGGAGGGAGGGACGAGCAGTACTTC
abundance: -
d_gene: TRBD2
j_gene: TRBJ2-7
v_gene: TRBV28

CDR3aa: CASSPPREGTYEQYF
CDR3nt: TGTGCCAGCTCACCGCCTCGGGAGGGGACCTACGAGCAGTACTTC
abundance: -
d_gene: TRBD2
j_gene: TRBJ2-7
v_gene: TRBV18

CDR3aa: CASSQDYVALSGFYEQYF
CDR3nt: TGTGCCAGCAGCCAAGATTACGTGGCTCTTAGCGGCTTTTACGAGCAGTACTTC
abundance: -
d_gene: -
j_gene: TRBJ2-7
v_gene: TRBV4-2

CDR3aa: CASSLWGVWAYEQYF
CDR3nt: TGTGCCAGCAGCTTATGGGGCGTCTGGGCCTACGAGCAGTACTTC
abundance: -
d_gene: -
j_gene: TRBJ2-7
v_gene: TRBV11-2

CDR3aa: CASSISLVAGELFF
CDR3nt: TGTGCCAGTAGTATCTCGCTAGTCGCTGGGGAGCTGTTTTTT
abundance: -
d_gene: -
j_gene: TRBJ2-2
v_gene: TRBV19

CDR3aa: CASRSRGVRRSNQPQHF
CDR3nt: TGTGCCAGCAGGAGCAGGGGAGTCCGTCGTAGCAATCAGCCCCAGCATTTT
abundance: -
d_gene: -
j_gene: TRBJ1-5
v_gene: TRBV28

CDR3aa: CATIAGTGSLSTEAFF
CDR3nt: TGTGCCACCATAGCAGGGACAGGGAGTCTGAGCACTGAAGCTTTCTTT
abundance: -
d_gene: TRBD1
j_gene: TRBJ1-1
v_gene: TRBV2

CDR3aa: CASSSDRDDTQYF
CDR3nt: TGTGCCAGCAGCTCCGACAGGGACGATACGCAGTATTTT
abundance: -
d_gene: TRBD1
j_gene: TRBJ2-3
v_gene: TRBV7-8

CDR3aa: CASSLQTGSTEAFF
CDR3nt: TGCGCCAGCAGCCTACAGACAGGGTCCACTGAAGCTTTCTTT
abundance: -
d_gene: TRBD1
j_gene: TRBJ1-1
v_gene: TRBV4-3